These T cell receptor beta chains were read from a single sample in a study of blood T cells in healthy people across ages. A single record per CDR3 protein comes from TCRdb applying MiXCR to the 5' RACE reads. This repertoire shows 1.5 million to 2 million distinct CDR3 sequences, 28% found once; its top ten account for 7% to 9%. Specimen: blood. The receptors here all came from a woman aged 25 to 45 in good health. The CDR3 runs from the conserved cysteine through the conserved F or W.

V,J,CDR3
TRBV7-8,TRBJ1-5,CASSFAPPGRTVRGNQPRHF
TRBV6-5,TRBJ2-7,CASSYSISAGLYEQYF
TRBV6-5,TRBJ1-1,CATETGENIEAFF
TRBV18,TRBJ2-7,CASSRTESTYEQYF
TRBV5-1,TRBJ2-7,CASSSPAGQRAYEQYF
TRBV20-1,TRBJ2-1,CSASAGGFYNEQFF
TRBV12-3/TRBV12-4,TRBJ1-5,CASRLGTVSNQPQHF
TRBV7-3,TRBJ2-1,CASSLNVGTSYNEQFF
TRBV2,TRBJ2-3,CASIAAGATDTQYF
TRBV29-1,TRBJ2-5,CSVEGDQETQYF
TRBV30,TRBJ2-1,CAWMGLATDEQFF
TRBV12-3/TRBV12-4,TRBJ2-4,CASTLMGGRLNEQYF
TRBV2,TRBJ1-1,CASRGGGPNTEAFF
TRBV7-2,TRBJ1-5,CASSWRADQPQHF
TRBV7-9,TRBJ2-5,CASPGDSQETQYF
TRBV7-2,TRBJ1-2,CASSLSPGQGYGYTF
TRBV6-5,TRBJ2-5,CASSSRDRLNKQYF
TRBV7-2,TRBJ2-1,CASGAVMNSYNEQFF
TRBV20-1,TRBJ2-2,CSTSGGTGELFF
TRBV20-1,TRBJ2-7,CSGRASGRDEQYF
TRBV28,TRBJ1-2,CASITDRVRGYTF